These T cell receptor beta chains were read from a single sample in a study of a mutant IDH1 vaccine in newly diagnosed glioma. The antigens of these receptors remain unknown. Generated by immunoSEQ multiplex PCR, the TCRdb table keeps only in-frame clones and is missing some. The sample consists of 50,000 or so clones, roughly 84% of them appearing once. Material: PBMCs, obtained from a glioma patient whose treatment included an IDH1 peptide vaccine. All receptors derive from a woman in her thirties with glioma. Some clones in this sample may be carry-over from other donors' samples. Both conserved end residues are part of each CDR3. D genes are given only for firm matches. Clone sizes are given selectively: once, few, many, or a class where the clone is expanded.

V	size	J	D	CDR3	DNA
TRBV7-9	.	TRBJ1-1	TRBD1	CASSLGQGGEAFF	TGTGCCAGCAGCTTAGGACAGGGCGGTGAAGCTTTCTTT
TRBV19	.	TRBJ1-1	.	CASTIPGTEAFF	TGTGCCAGTACCATCCCAGGGACTGAAGCTTTCTTT
TRBV7-2	.	TRBJ2-7	TRBD2	CASSSLAGGPYEQYF	TGTGCCAGCAGCTCTCTAGCGGGAGGGCCCTACGAGCAGTACTTC
TRBV5-1	.	TRBJ1-1	.	CASSLGGGTEAFF	TGCGCCAGCAGCTTGGGGGGGGGTACTGAAGCTTTCTTT
TRBV11-2	.	TRBJ2-3	TRBD2	CASRTSGRLRDTQYF	TGTGCCAGCAGGACTAGCGGGAGACTCCGGGATACGCAGTATTTT
TRBV6-6	.	TRBJ1-3	.	CASGGLGNTIYF	TGTGCCAGCGGGGGGCTGGGGAACACCATATATTTT
TRBV18	.	TRBJ2-2	.	CASSPPSRSAGELFF	TGTGCCAGCTCACCACCGAGCCGGTCAGCCGGGGAGCTGTTTTTT
TRBV4-1	.	TRBJ2-1	TRBD2	CASSQGGVVTSGVHNEQFF	TGCGCCAGCAGCCAAGGGGGAGTTGTGACTAGCGGGGTCCACAATGAGCAGTTCTTC
TRBV5-1	.	TRBJ2-7	TRBD2	CASSLGLAPIYEQYF	TGCGCCAGCAGCTTGGGACTAGCGCCCATCTACGAGCAGTACTTC
TRBV29-1	.	TRBJ2-1	TRBD2	CSVDLLAGYNEQFF	TGCAGCGTTGACTTACTAGCGGGCTACAATGAGCAGTTCTTC
TRBV5-1	few	TRBJ1-1	.	CASSKDTSATEAFF	TGCGCCAGCAGCAAAGACACCTCGGCCACTGAAGCTTTCTTT
TRBV30	few	TRBJ1-2	.	CAWSRAVGGYTF	TGTGCCTGGAGCAGGGCCGTGGGAGGCTACACCTTC
TRBV7-8	.	TRBJ1-5	.	CASSLQSNQPQHF	TGTGCCAGCAGCCTACAGAGCAATCAGCCCCAGCATTTT
TRBV7-2	.	TRBJ1-1	TRBD1	CASRRENTGGTEAFF	TGTGCCAGCAGGCGCGAGAATACAGGGGGCACTGAAGCTTTCTTT
TRBV5-4	.	TRBJ2-1	.	CASSFYQGQVYNEQFF	TGTGCCAGCAGCTTTTATCAGGGGCAGGTTTACAATGAGCAGTTCTTC
TRBV7-3	.	TRBJ2-1	TRBD2	CASSFSGRAYNEQFF	TGTGCCAGCAGCTTTAGCGGGAGAGCCTACAATGAGCAGTTCTTC
TRBV5-1	.	TRBJ2-7	.	CASSTWTGDSYEQYF	TGCGCCAGCAGCACCTGGACGGGCGACTCCTACGAGCAGTACTTC
TRBV14	.	TRBJ2-5	.	CASSKGGTQYF	TGTGCCAGCAGCAAAGGGGGGACCCAGTACTTC
TRBV7-9	.	TRBJ2-6	TRBD2	CASSALPGGSSSGANVLTF	TGTGCCAGCAGCGCCCTCCCAGGCGGGAGTAGCTCTGGGGCCAACGTCCTGACTTTC
TRBV5-8	.	TRBJ1-1	TRBD1	CASSLGDRAAFF	TGTGCCAGCAGCTTGGGGGACAGGGCAGCTTTCTTT
TRBV14	few	TRBJ2-7	TRBD2	CASSQDLREREGPAYEQYF	TGTGCCAGCAGCCAAGATTTGCGGGAGCGGGAGGGCCCCGCCTACGAGCAGTACTTC
TRBV10-3	.	TRBJ2-3	TRBD2	CAIRLAGGADTQYF	TGTGCCATCAGGCTAGCGGGAGGGGCGGATACGCAGTATTTT
TRBV28	medium-sized	TRBJ1-5	.	CASSLMGHRPQHF	TGTGCCAGCAGTTTGATGGGCCACCGACCCCAGCATTTT
TRBV25-1	.	TRBJ1-4	TRBD1	CASNQGGTNEKLFF	TGTGCCAGCAACCAGGGGGGGACTAATGAAAAACTGTTTTTT
TRBV5-1	.	TRBJ1-1	.	CASSLGVGWTEAFF	TGCGCCAGCAGCTTGGGGGTCGGGTGGACTGAAGCTTTCTTT
TRBV5-4	.	TRBJ2-5	TRBD2	CASSSAGAGETQYF	TGTGCCAGCAGCTCAGCGGGAGCGGGAGAGACCCAGTACTTC
TRBV18	.	TRBJ1-2	.	CASSPRTRGYTF	TGTGCCAGCTCACCACGGACAAGGGGCTACACCTTC
TRBV10-3	.	TRBJ2-7	.	CASNTSGSDGREQYF	TGTGCCAGTAATACTTCGGGCTCCGACGGGCGCGAGCAGTACTTC
TRBV11-3	.	TRBJ1-3	.	CASSFSGTQGNTIYF	TGTGCCAGCAGCTTCTCCGGAACTCAAGGAAACACCATATATTTT
TRBV6-1	.	TRBJ1-2	.	CASQTDYYGYTF	TGTGCCAGTCAAACAGATTACTATGGCTACACCTTC
TRBV5-4	few	TRBJ2-3	TRBD1	CASSGQATTDTQYF	TGTGCCAGCAGCGGACAGGCCACCACAGATACGCAGTATTTT
TRBV15	.	TRBJ1-1	.	CATSRVPPGSEAFF	TGTGCCACCAGCAGAGTTCCCCCGGGGAGTGAAGCTTTCTTT
TRBV7-2	.	TRBJ2-1	TRBD1	CASSHDRGWDEQFF	TGTGCCAGCAGCCACGACAGGGGATGGGATGAGCAGTTCTTC
TRBV14	.	TRBJ1-1	.	CASSRTQGPNTEAFF	TGTGCCAGCAGCCGAACACAGGGTCCGAACACTGAAGCTTTCTTT
TRBV4-2	.	TRBJ1-2	.	CASSLWGSRGYTF	TGTGCCAGCAGCCTTTGGGGAAGTCGTGGCTACACCTTC
TRBV11-2	.	TRBJ1-2	.	CASSLVVRGANYGYTF	TGTGCCAGCAGCTTAGTGGTACGGGGAGCGAACTATGGCTACACCTTC
TRBV9	.	TRBJ2-7	.	CASSRSGGQGEQYF	TGTGCCAGCAGCCGGTCAGGGGGGCAGGGCGAGCAGTACTTC
TRBV7-9	.	TRBJ2-7	.	CASSLVGEQYF	TGTGCCAGCAGCTTAGTGGGGGAGCAGTACTTC
TRBV6-6	.	TRBJ2-7	.	CASIQGGEQYF	TGTGCCAGCATACAGGGTGGCGAGCAGTACTTC
TRBV6-6	once	TRBJ1-4	.	CASSSRVEKLFF	TGTGCCAGCAGTTCCAGGGTAGAAAAACTGTTTTTT
TRBV7-9	few	TRBJ1-1	.	CASSGDLRLAFF	TGTGCCAGCAGCGGAGATTTGAGGTTGGCTTTCTTT
TRBV13	.	TRBJ2-7	.	CASSRAKEQYF	TGTGCCAGCAGCCGGGCGAAAGAGCAGTACTTC
TRBV6-5	.	TRBJ1-2	.	CASSYSSGTALNGYTF	TGTGCCAGCAGTTACTCGTCGGGGACCGCGCTGAATGGCTACACCTTC
TRBV7-9	once	TRBJ2-1	.	CASGDYNEQFF	TGTGCCTCCGGGGACTACAATGAGCAGTTCTTC
TRBV4-2	.	TRBJ1-2	.	CASSQSPGAGGYGYTF	TGTGCCAGCAGCCAAAGCCCGGGGGCGGGAGGCTATGGCTACACCTTC
TRBV5-4	.	TRBJ2-3	.	CASSLKAATDTQYF	TGTGCCAGCAGCTTGAAAGCGGCCACAGATACGCAGTATTTT
TRBV7-8	.	TRBJ2-1	.	CASSLAGRYNEQFF	TGTGCCAGCAGCTTAGCCGGACGCTACAATGAGCAGTTCTTC
TRBV25-1	.	TRBJ2-6	.	CASSEFKGAGANVLTF	TGTGCCAGCAGTGAATTTAAGGGTGCAGGGGCCAACGTCCTGACTTTC
TRBV7-8	few	TRBJ1-1	.	CASSPLGSDTEAFF	TGTGCCAGCAGCCCGTTAGGATCCGACACTGAAGCTTTCTTT